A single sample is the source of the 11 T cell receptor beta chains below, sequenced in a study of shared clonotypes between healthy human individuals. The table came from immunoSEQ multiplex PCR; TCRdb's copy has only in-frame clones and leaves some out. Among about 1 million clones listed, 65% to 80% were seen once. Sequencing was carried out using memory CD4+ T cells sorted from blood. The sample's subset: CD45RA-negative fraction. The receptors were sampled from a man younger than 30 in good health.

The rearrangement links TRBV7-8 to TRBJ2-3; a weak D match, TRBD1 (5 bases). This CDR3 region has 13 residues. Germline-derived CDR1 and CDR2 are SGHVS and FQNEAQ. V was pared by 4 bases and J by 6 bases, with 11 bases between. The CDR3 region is CASSSGPGDTQYF. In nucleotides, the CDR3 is TGTGCCAGCAGCTCCGGCCCAGGGGATACGCAGTATTTT.

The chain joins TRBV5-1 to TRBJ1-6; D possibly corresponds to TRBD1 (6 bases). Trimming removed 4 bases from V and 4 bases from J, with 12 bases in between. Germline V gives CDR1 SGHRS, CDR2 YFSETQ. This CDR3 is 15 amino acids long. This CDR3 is CASSEQTGYNSPLHF. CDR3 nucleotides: TGCGCCAGCAGCGAGCAGACAGGTTATAATTCACCCCTCCACTTT.

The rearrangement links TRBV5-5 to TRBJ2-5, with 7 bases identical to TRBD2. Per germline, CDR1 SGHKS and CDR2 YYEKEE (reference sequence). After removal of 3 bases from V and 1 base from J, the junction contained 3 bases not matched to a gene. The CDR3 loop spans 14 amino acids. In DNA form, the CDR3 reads TGTGCCAGCAGCTGGGGGGAGGGCCAAGAGACCCAGTACTTC. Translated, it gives CASSWGEGQETQYF.

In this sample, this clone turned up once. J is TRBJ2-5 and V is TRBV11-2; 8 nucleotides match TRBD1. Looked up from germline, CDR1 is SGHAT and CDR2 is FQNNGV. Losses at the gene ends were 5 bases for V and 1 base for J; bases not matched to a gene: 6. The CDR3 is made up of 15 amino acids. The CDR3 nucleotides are TGTGCCAGCAGCCGGGGCACAGGGGGCCAAGAGACCCAGTACTTC. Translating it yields CASSRGTGGQETQYF.

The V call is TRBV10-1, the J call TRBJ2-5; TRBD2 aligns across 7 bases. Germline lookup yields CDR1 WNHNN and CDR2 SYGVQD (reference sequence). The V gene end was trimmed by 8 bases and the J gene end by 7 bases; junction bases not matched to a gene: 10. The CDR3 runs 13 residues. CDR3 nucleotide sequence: TGCGCCAGCTCCGGGACGCCGGGAGGGACCCAGTACTTC. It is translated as CASSGTPGGTQYF.

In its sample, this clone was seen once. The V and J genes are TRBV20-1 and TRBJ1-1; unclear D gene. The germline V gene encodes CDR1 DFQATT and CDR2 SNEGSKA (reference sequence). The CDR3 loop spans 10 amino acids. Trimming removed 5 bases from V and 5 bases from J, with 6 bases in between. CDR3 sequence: CSAHNTEAFF. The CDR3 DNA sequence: TGCAGTGCTCACAATACTGAAGCTTTCTTT.

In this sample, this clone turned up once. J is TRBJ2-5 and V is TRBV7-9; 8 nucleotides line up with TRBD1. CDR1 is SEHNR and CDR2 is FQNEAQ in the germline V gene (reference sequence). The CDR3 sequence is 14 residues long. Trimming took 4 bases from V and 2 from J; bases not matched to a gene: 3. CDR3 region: CASSSRQGQETQYF. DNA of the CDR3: TGTGCCAGCAGCTCCCGACAGGGGCAAGAGACCCAGTACTTC.

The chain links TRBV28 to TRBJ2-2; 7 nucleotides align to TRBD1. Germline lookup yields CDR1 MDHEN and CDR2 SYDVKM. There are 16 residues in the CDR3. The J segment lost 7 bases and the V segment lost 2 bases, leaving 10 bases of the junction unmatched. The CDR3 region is CASSLQGVAANGELFF. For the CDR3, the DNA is TGTGCCAGCAGTTTACAGGGGGTGGCGGCCAACGGGGAGCTGTTTTTT. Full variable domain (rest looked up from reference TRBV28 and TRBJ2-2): DVKVTQSSRYLVKRTGEKVFLECVQDMDHENMFWYRQDPGLGLRLIYFSYDVKMKEKGDIPEGYSVSREKKERFSLILESASTNQTSMYLCASSLQGVAANGELFFGEGSRLTVL.

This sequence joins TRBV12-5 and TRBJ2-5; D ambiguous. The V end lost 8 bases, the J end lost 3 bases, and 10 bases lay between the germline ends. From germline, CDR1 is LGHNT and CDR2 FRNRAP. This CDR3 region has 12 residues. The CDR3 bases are TGTGCTAGTTCGATTGGGGAAGAGACCCAGTACTTC. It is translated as CASSIGEETQYF. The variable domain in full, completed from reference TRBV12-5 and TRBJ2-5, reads DARVTQTPRHKVTEMGQEVTMRCQPILGHNTVFWYRQTMMQGLELLAYFRNRAPLDDSGMPKDRFSAEMPDATLATLKIQPSEPRDSAVYFCASSIGEETQYFGPGTRLLVL.

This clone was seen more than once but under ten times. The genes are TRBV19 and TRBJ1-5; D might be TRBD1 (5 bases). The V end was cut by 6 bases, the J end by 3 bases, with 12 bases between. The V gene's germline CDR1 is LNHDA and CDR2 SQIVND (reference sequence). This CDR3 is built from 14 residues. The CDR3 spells CASRSQGNNQPQHF. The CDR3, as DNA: TGTGCCAGTAGAAGTCAGGGTAACAATCAGCCCCAGCATTTT.

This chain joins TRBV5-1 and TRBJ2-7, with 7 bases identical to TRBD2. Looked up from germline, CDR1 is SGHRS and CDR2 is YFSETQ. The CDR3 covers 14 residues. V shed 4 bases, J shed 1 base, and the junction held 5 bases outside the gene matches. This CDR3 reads CASSHGLVSYEQYF. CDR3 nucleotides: TGCGCCAGCAGCCACGGACTAGTGTCCTACGAGCAGTACTTC. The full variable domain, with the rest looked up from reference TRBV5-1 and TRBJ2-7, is KAGVTQTPRYLIKTRGQQVTLSCSPISGHRSVSWYQQTPGQGLQFLFEYFSETQRNKGNFPGRFSGRQFSNSRSEMNVSTLELGDSALYLCASSHGLVSYEQYFGPGTRLTVT.